One sample yielded the 21 T cell receptor beta chains listed below, sequenced in a study of low-dose radiotherapy and immunotherapy resistance in tumors. Both TCRalpha and TCRbeta chains were reverse transcribed with V-gene-specific primers. For amplifying TCRs, the PCR ran for about 20 cycles with Phusion, which was used together with a constant-region primer and the adapter on the V primers. Each CDR3 protein gets one entry after TCRdb re-called the reads with MiXCR. This sample has over 15,000 distinct CDR3 sequences, with around 67% found just once. These receptors were obtained from a human donor with advanced metastatic prostate, ovarian, gallbladder or colorectal cancer (not recorded which). This table probably holds off-target reads from a library built for another chain.

This clonotype is medium-sized by share. The chain recombines TRBV11-2 with TRBJ2-2; D is uncertain. The germline V and J ends were trimmed by 5 bases and 6 bases, with 10 bases remaining between them. Germline V gene data show CDR1 as SGHAT and CDR2 as FQNNGV. This CDR3 is 13 amino acids long. The CDR3 DNA sequence: TGTGCCAGCAGCACAGATCGTGCCGGGGAGCTGTTTTTT. This sequence encodes CASSTDRAGELFF.

On this clonotype: Its ends do not fully match the called genes, so a read error is possible. V gene TRBV15 combines with J gene TRBJ2-5, with TRBD2 as a possible D gene (5 bases). Germline V gene data show CDR1 as LNHNV and CDR2 as YYDKDF (reference sequence). The length of the CDR3 is 17 residues. CDR3 sequence reads: CATSRVLGRSSIQTHYF. CDR3 DNA: TGTGCCACCAGCAGAGTTCTAGGGCGGTCTAGCATCCAGACCCATTACTTC.

The CDR3 loop reads CASAGGRDNQPQHF. DNA for the CDR3: TGTGCCAGTGCAGGGGGCCGGGACAATCAGCCCCAGCATTTT. This chain links TRBV19 with TRBJ1-5, with 8 bases aligning to TRBD1. CDR1 is LNHDA and CDR2 is SQIVND in the germline V gene (reference sequence). Losses at the gene ends were 8 bases for V and 3 bases for J; bases not matched to a gene: 6. The CDR3 runs to 14 residues.

This clonotype was detected only once. The V and J genes are TRBV5-5 and TRBJ1-2; tentatively, D is TRBD1 (5 bases). Germline CDR1 SGHKS, CDR2 YYEKEE (reference sequence). V was cut by 1 base and J by 4 bases, with 17 bases left in between. This CDR3 is built from 16 residues. CDR3 DNA: TGTGCCAGCAGCTTGTTTGGGGGAGAAATCATCTATGGCTACACCTTC. It encodes CASSLFGGEIIYGYTF.

The gene calls are TRBV28 and TRBJ1-2; possible D gene TRBD1, 5 bases. The V end lost 5 bases, the J end lost 2 bases, and 12 bases lay between the germline ends. CDR1 is MDHEN, CDR2 SYDVKM, per germline. The CDR3 is 14 residues long. CDR3 bases: TGTGCCAGCAGTCCCGGGACGGTCAACTATGGCTACACCTTC. Its protein product is CASSPGTVNYGYTF.

V and J are TRBV5-1 and TRBJ1-2, with a tentative D call TRBD1 (5 bases). The germline V gene encodes CDR1 SGHRS and CDR2 YFSETQ. Between the trimmed V and J ends, which lost 5 bases and 7 bases, there was a span of 21 bases. The CDR3 length is 15 residues. The CDR3 bases are TGCGCCAGCAGTGAGGACGGGGACCAAACGACTGGCTACACCTTC. Residues: CASSEDGDQTTGYTF.

The rearrangement links TRBV26 to TRBJ2-3; TRBD2, the table's D call, was not compared with the DNA. TRBV26 has pseudogene status. This CDR3 spans 16 amino acids. The CDR3 here is CASSPPPGTAGDTQYF. The CDR3 DNA is TGTGCCAGCAGCCCCCCCCCCGGGACTGCTGGAGATACGCAGTATTTT.

The chain employs TRBV19 and TRBJ1-4, with D possibly being TRBD1 (6 bases). Per the germline V gene, CDR1 is LNHDA and CDR2 is SQIVND (reference sequence). V was cut by 4 bases and J by 8 bases, with 14 bases left in between. The CDR3 covers 14 residues. CDR3 loop: CASSRARGDEKLFF. The CDR3 bases are TGTGCCAGTAGTAGGGCCAGGGGAGACGAAAAACTGTTTTTT. Complete variable domain (other parts from reference TRBV19 and TRBJ1-4): DGGITQSPKYLFRKEGQNVTLSCEQNLNHDAMYWYRQDPGQGLRLIYYSQIVNDFQKGDIAEGYSVSREKKESFPLTVTSAQKNPTAFYLCASSRARGDEKLFFGSGTQLSVL.

This chain joins TRBV2 and TRBJ2-5; D is perhaps TRBD1 or TRBD2 (5 bases each). The CDR3 covers 14 residues. The germline V gene encodes CDR1 SNHLY and CDR2 FYNNEI. The V end lost 7 bases, the J end lost 4 bases, and 16 bases lay between the germline ends. The CDR3 DNA sequence: TGTGCCAGCACTAAGGACACACGGGGAGAGACCCAGTACTTC. This encodes CASTKDTRGETQYF.

This chain connects TRBV9 to TRBJ2-5, with D hard to call. The CDR3 totals 14 residues. The V end lost 0 bases, the J end lost 6 bases, and 12 bases lay between the germline ends. CDR1 and CDR2 (germline): SGDLS, YYNGEE. CDR3 in amino acids: CASSVEDGLKTQYF. CDR3 coding DNA: TGTGCCAGCAGCGTAGAGGACGGCTTAAAGACCCAGTACTTC.

The J gene is TRBJ1-4, the V gene TRBV5-1; TRBD1 matches at 9 bases. The germline CDR1 and CDR2 sequences are SGHRS and YFSETQ. V trimming: 4 bases; J trimming: 5 bases; junction bases outside the gene matches: 3. The CDR3 loop spans 14 amino acids. The CDR3 sequence is CASSTGQGNEKLFF. CDR3 nucleotide sequence: TGCGCCAGCAGCACCGGACAGGGGAATGAAAAACTGTTTTTT.

J is TRBJ2-2 and V is TRBV11-2; unclear D gene. Germline V lookup: CDR1 SGHAT, CDR2 FQNNGV. This CDR3 comprises 16 residues. V gave up 2 bases and J gave up 0 bases, with 10 bases separating them. Here the CDR3 reads CASSLQLGPNTGELFF. Here the CDR3 DNA reads TGTGCCAGCAGCTTACAGCTGGGCCCGAACACCGGGGAGCTGTTTTTT. Combining the CDR3 with reference TRBV11-2 and TRBJ2-2 gives the whole variable domain EAGVAQSPRYKIIEKRQSVAFWCNPISGHATLYWYQQILGQGPKLLIQFQNNGVVDDSQLPKDRFSAERLKGVDSTLKIQPAKLEDSAVYLCASSLQLGPNTGELFFGEGSRLTVL.

This clonotype was counted a few times. The chain couples TRBV28 to TRBJ1-1, with 8 bases fitting TRBD1. CDR3 length equals 14 residues. Per germline, CDR1 MDHEN and CDR2 SYDVKM. V shed 6 bases and J 5 bases; nucleotides not matched to a gene: 8. CDR3: CASRGRQGWTEAFF. CDR3 nucleotide sequence: TGTGCCAGCAGGGGCCGACAGGGGTGGACTGAAGCTTTCTTT.

V usage is TRBV2 and J usage is TRBJ1-2; 10 bases fit TRBD1. The junction had 9 bases not matched to a gene; V was cut back by 3 bases and J by 2 bases. This CDR3 has 17 residues. CDR1 is SNHLY, CDR2 FYNNEI, per germline. CDR3 in amino acids: CASSETGGYSRNYGYTF. CDR3 sequence (DNA): TGTGCCAGCAGTGAGACAGGGGGCTATAGTCGGAACTATGGCTACACCTTC.

This clonotype came up a few times. The chain couples TRBV6-2 or TRBV6-3 to TRBJ1-1; no definite D call. CDR3 size: 15 residues. With 2 bases removed from V and 1 base from J, the gap between germline ends came to 11 bases. Per the germline V gene, CDR1 is MNHEY and CDR2 is SVGEGT. The chain's CDR3 is CASSYGRGGNTEAFF. CDR3 bases: TGTGCCAGCAGTTACGGGCGGGGAGGGAACACTGAAGCTTTCTTT.

This clonotype was seen a few times. This chain connects TRBV24-1 to TRBJ2-1, with TRBD2 as a possible D gene (6 bases). Germline lookup yields CDR1 KGHDR and CDR2 SFDVKD. The CDR3 spans 15 residues. The V and J ends lost 5 bases and 5 bases respectively, with 15 bases between them. The CDR3 nucleotides read TGTGCCACCAGTGGAAGGACTAACCAAAACAATGAGCAGTTCTTC. Translation: CATSGRTNQNNEQFF.

CDR3 region: CASSLNRNEQFF. The CDR3 DNA reads as TGTGCCAGTAGCCTTAACAGGAATGAGCAGTTCTTC. The chain links TRBV11-2 to TRBJ2-1; D possibly corresponds to TRBD1 (5 bases). CDR3 length: 12 amino acids. V shed 9 bases and J shed 7 bases, with 13 bases lying between them. Germline assignment: CDR1 SGHAT and CDR2 FQNNGV.

The CDR3 loop is CAGNTLDSYEQYF. CDR3 bases: TGCGCCGGCAACACACTAGATTCCTACGAGCAGTACTTC. The chain carries TRBV5-1 and TRBJ2-7, with D possibly being TRBD2 (5 bases). With 10 bases removed from V and 1 base from J, the gap between germline ends came to 15 bases. Germline-derived CDR1 and CDR2 are SGHRS and YFSETQ. CDR3 size: 13 residues.

The chain carries TRBV6-6 and TRBJ2-7, with 7 bases identical to TRBD1. Germline-derived CDR1 and CDR2 are MNHNY and SVGAGI (reference sequence). With V trimmed by 5 bases and J by 2 bases, 6 bases remained unmatched. The CDR3 spans 14 residues. The CDR3 sequence: CASSATGTAYEQYF. The CDR3 DNA follows: TGTGCCAGCAGTGCCACCGGGACAGCCTACGAGCAGTACTTC.

V gene TRBV6-2 or TRBV6-3 combines with J gene TRBJ1-2, with unresolved D. V was trimmed by 2 bases and J by 2 bases, leaving 24 bases between them. Germline assignment: CDR1 MNHEY and CDR2 SVGEGT. This CDR3 has 19 amino acids. CDR3 loop: CASSYGVWFRPGSNYGYTF. CDR3 in DNA: TGTGCCAGCAGTTACGGGGTTTGGTTTCGTCCCGGAAGCAACTATGGCTACACCTTC.

The chain joins TRBV6-2 or TRBV6-3 to TRBJ1-4; 7 bases fit TRBD1. The CDR3 is 14 amino acids. The V and J ends lost 6 bases and 8 bases, in that order; junction bases with no gene match: 9. Per the germline V gene, CDR1 is MNHEY and CDR2 is SVGEGT. The CDR3 protein is CASSRQGDKEKLFF. CDR3 in DNA: TGTGCCAGCAGCCGACAGGGTGATAAGGAAAAACTGTTTTTT.